This entry describes one T cell receptor (beta chain). Its specificity is unknown. The data are from a study of shared clonotypes between healthy human individuals. Trimming removed 4 bases from V and 8 bases from J; junction bases left unmatched: 6. CDR3 length equals 15 residues. Germline values: CDR1 MNHEY, CDR2 SMNVEV (reference sequence). Study-level points and caveats: Naive CD4 clonotypes were shared across a handful of donors at about 5%. Clonotypes which were not shared had lower generation probabilities than clonotypes that all four donors shared.

Naive CD8 cells lacked CD45RO and underwent positive selection for CCR7, leaving out terminally differentiated effector memory CD45RA+ cells. Donors, without exception, were Caucasian adults residing in Nashville, Tennessee. In the original workflow: Filtering differed since immunoSEQ provided only junctions, with no quality scores. The table came from immunoSEQ multiplex PCR; TCRdb's copy has only in-frame clones and leaves some out. The DNA gave D and trimming, while V, J and clone size come from that table. The repertoire includes around 1.9 million clones, just over 90% of them detected once, and more than 1.5% sits in the top ten.

This rearrangement joins TRBV27 to TRBJ2-1; TRBD2 aligns across 12 bases. The sample taken for sequencing was naive CD8+ T cells from PBMCs. The origin of this receptor is a man aged 18 to 30 in good health. Some clones in this sample may be carry-over from other donors' samples. The CDR3 reads CASSYLAGGRDEQFF. In DNA, the CDR3 is TGTGCCAGCAGTTACCTAGCGGGAGGGCGCGATGAGCAGTTCTTC.